These 22 T cell receptor beta chains came from one sample sequenced in a study of T cell repertoires in cytomegalovirus infection. TCRdb re-analysed the reads in MiXCR, keeping a single row per CDR3 protein. The sample holds under 800,000 distinct CDR3 sequences, 20% to 25% seen once. The sequencing input was CD8+ T cells from PBMCs. The receptors stem from a human donor in good health (CMV status not recorded). Some clones in this sample may be carry-over from other donors' samples.

The sample holds a few counts of this clonotype. The V gene is TRBV5-1, the J gene TRBJ2-5; 8 positions match TRBD1. The trim removed 4 bases at V and 1 base at J, leaving 3 bases unmatched. Germline CDR1 and CDR2: SGHRS and YFSETQ. This CDR3 has 14 amino acids. CDR3: CASSGGQGQETQYF. In DNA form, the CDR3 reads TGCGCCAGCAGCGGAGGACAGGGCCAAGAGACCCAGTACTTC.

This clonotype occurred a few times. CDR3 nucleotides: TGCGCCAGCAGCACCGGTCCCCAGACAGGGGGGATTAGCGGGGGGTTCAATGAGCAGTTCTTC. Amino acids: CASSTGPQTGGISGGFNEQFF. V is TRBV5-1 and J is TRBJ2-1, with D possibly TRBD2 on 10 matching bases. V gave up 4 bases and J gave up 6 bases, with 35 bases separating them. CDR3 size: 21 residues. Germline V gene lookup returns CDR1 SGHRS and CDR2 YFSETQ.

With regard to this clonotype: The junction departs from germline at one end; a sequencing error may be responsible. The chain couples TRBV14 to TRBJ2-7, with D perhaps being TRBD1 or TRBD2 (5 bases each). The CDR3 extends over 15 amino acids. Germline CDR1 and CDR2: SGHDN and FVKESK. The CDR3 DNA is TGTGCCAGCAGCCAAGGGTGGGGGACCTTCTACGAGGAGTACTTC. It encodes CASSQGWGTFYEEYF.

This clonotype was seen more than once but under ten times. The CDR3 sequence is CASTAGGSFEKLFF. The CDR3 region has the DNA TGTGCCAGCACTGCAGGGGGATCCTTCGAAAAACTGTTTTTT. V usage is TRBV6-5 and J usage is TRBJ1-4, with 7 nucleotides matching TRBD1. The CDR3 length is 14 residues. Germline CDR1 MNHEY, CDR2 SVGAGI. Unmatched junction bases numbered 10, after V lost 7 bases and J lost 8 bases.

This clonotype was observed once. The chain uses TRBV4-1 and TRBJ2-1, with a possible D match to TRBD1 (6 bases). Germline V CDR1 and CDR2: MGHRA, YSYEKL. This CDR3 is built from 14 residues. Trimming pared 2 bases from V and 6 bases from J, leaving 11 bases between. The CDR3: CASSQRTEPNEQFF. DNA for the CDR3: TGCGCCAGCAGCCAACGGACAGAGCCCAATGAGCAGTTCTTC.

This clonotype was observed many times. The rearrangement joins TRBV7-2 to TRBJ1-2; D is ambiguous. The CDR3 covers 15 residues. Trimming pared 1 base from V and 2 bases from J, leaving 11 bases between. In germline, CDR1 is SGHTA, CDR2 FQGNSA. The CDR3 sequence is CASSLDPQVNYGYTF. DNA for the CDR3: TGTGCCAGCAGCTTAGATCCTCAGGTCAACTATGGCTACACCTTC.

This chain links TRBV19 with TRBJ1-2, with a weak D call TRBD1 (5 bases). The CDR3 contains 15 residues. The V gene lost 2 bases and the J gene lost 6 bases, with 16 bases spanning the gap. The germline V gene has CDR1 LNHDA and CDR2 SQIVND (reference sequence). This CDR3 reads CASSIKGVGTDGYTF. As DNA, the CDR3 is TGTGCCAGTAGTATAAAAGGGGTAGGGACGGATGGCTACACCTTC.

This clonotype came up many times. CDR3 protein: CSVEENPGVTEAFF. DNA for the CDR3: TGCAGCGTTGAAGAGAACCCAGGGGTAACTGAAGCTTTCTTT. The chain joins TRBV29-1 to TRBJ1-1; D is possibly TRBD1 (6 bases). Per germline, CDR1 SQVTM and CDR2 ANQGSEA. The CDR3 covers 14 residues. V was cut by 0 bases and J by 5 bases, with 13 bases left in between.

The chain employs TRBV5-6 and TRBJ2-2; 8 bases map to TRBD1. The CDR3 runs 14 residues. CDR1 SGHDT and CDR2 YYEEEE come from the germline V gene. V was pared by 4 bases and J by 9 bases, with 8 bases of the junction left unmatched. CDR3 amino acids: CASSLDRGVRELFF. CDR3 sequence (DNA): TGTGCCAGCAGCCTTGACAGGGGAGTTAGGGAGCTGTTTTTT.

In this sample, this clonotype turned up a few times. The V and J genes are TRBV20-1 and TRBJ2-2, with a tentative D call TRBD2 (6 bases). Germline assignment: CDR1 DFQATT and CDR2 SNEGSKA (reference sequence). V lost 6 bases and J 5 bases, leaving 16 bases between the germline ends. This CDR3 is 14 amino acids long. Here the CDR3 reads CSARELAYTGELFF. As DNA, the CDR3 is TGCAGTGCCAGGGAGCTAGCGTATACCGGGGAGCTGTTTTTT.

V usage is TRBV7-3 and J usage is TRBJ2-1; 15 bases are shared with TRBD2. CDR3 length: 24 amino acids. V lost 2 bases and J lost 0; bases outside the gene matches: 20. CDR1 and CDR2 (germline): SGHTA, FQGTGA. CDR3 nucleotide sequence: TGTGCCAGCAGCTTATCCCCCCCCCCCTTAGGGACTAGCGGGGGGAAAGTCTCCTACAATGAGCAGTTCTTC. It is translated as CASSLSPPPLGTSGGKVSYNEQFF.

Turning to this clonotype: A read error is possible here, since a much larger clone lies one base away. This chain uses TRBV4-1 with TRBJ2-7; 7 positions agree with TRBD1. CDR3 length equals 16 residues. The germline CDR1 and CDR2 sequences are MGHRA and YSYEKL. The CDR3 sequence is CANSQLLGQVWDEQYF. DNA of the CDR3: TGTGCCAACAGCCAACTACTAGGACAGGTTTGGGACGAGCAGTACTTC.

This clonotype has a handful of counts. V gene TRBV20-1 combines with J gene TRBJ2-1; 10 bases line up with TRBD1. Germline V gene data show CDR1 as DFQATT and CDR2 as SNEGSKA (reference sequence). CDR3 size: 16 residues. V was clipped by 6 bases and J by 2 bases; unmatched bases: 10. The CDR3 loop reads CSAGTPGQGAYNEQFF. In nucleotides, the CDR3 is TGCAGTGCCGGTACACCAGGACAGGGGGCCTACAATGAGCAGTTCTTC.

In the case of this clonotype: A much more abundant neighbour one base away suggests this may be a read error. The gene calls are TRBV6-2 or TRBV6-3 and TRBJ2-1, with D possibly matching TRBD2 (6 bases). The V gene lost 5 bases and the J gene lost 4 bases, with 18 bases spanning the gap. CDR1 and CDR2 (germline): MNHEY, SVGEGT. The CDR3 consists of 16 residues. This chain's CDR3 is CASSPGRGSTYNEQFF. CDR3 bases: TGTGCCAGCAGTCCCGGACGGGGGAGCACGTACAATGAGCAGTTCTTC.

This clonotype turned up a few times. The V call is TRBV20-1, the J call TRBJ1-1; no reliable D call. This CDR3 spans 13 amino acids. V gave up 6 bases and J gave up 0 bases, with 11 bases separating them. Germline values: CDR1 DFQATT, CDR2 SNEGSKA (reference sequence). CDR3 in amino acids: CSANPYMNTEAFF. CDR3 nucleotides: TGCAGTGCAAACCCGTACATGAACACTGAAGCTTTCTTT.

The V call is TRBV20-1, the J call TRBJ1-5, with 8 bases matching TRBD1. Germline values: CDR1 DFQATT, CDR2 SNEGSKA (reference sequence). The CDR3 has 17 amino acids. V lost 5 bases and J lost 0; bases outside the gene matches: 12. The CDR3: CSAGRDRPPYSNQPQHF. The DNA of the CDR3 is TGCAGTGCTGGCCGGGACAGGCCGCCTTATAGCAATCAGCCCCAGCATTTT.

This clonotype was seen more than once but under ten times. The CDR3 DNA follows: TGTGCCAGCAGCTCGAGGTCAAAACGGGGGAGGGGTTCGGGCTACGAGCAGTACGTC. Translation gives CASSSRSKRGRGSGYEQYV. The J gene is TRBJ2-7, the V gene TRBV7-2; 7 nucleotides align to TRBD2. The CDR3 is 19 residues long. Germline CDR1 and CDR2: SGHTA and FQGNSA. Trimming cost V 4 bases and J 3 bases; bases outside gene matches: 21.

In its sample, this clonotype was seen many times. The chain uses TRBV7-9 and TRBJ2-5; TRBD1 might be the D (6 bases). CDR3 size: 12 residues. Looked up from germline, CDR1 is SEHNR and CDR2 is FQNEAQ (reference sequence). The V gene lost 11 bases and the J gene lost 1 base, with 11 bases spanning the gap. The CDR3 coding sequence is TGTGCCTTCCGGACAGTCCAAGAGACCCAGTACTTC. Translated, it gives CAFRTVQETQYF.

The chain is built from TRBV19 and TRBJ1-5; D unclear. The length of the CDR3 is 17 residues. The germline V and J ends were trimmed by 0 bases and 5 bases, with 17 bases remaining between them. Germline values: CDR1 LNHDA, CDR2 SQIVND (reference sequence). CDR3 DNA sequence: TGTGCCAGTAGTATAGATGCCGGGTTACATCGGGATCAGCCCCAGCATTTT. Encoded protein: CASSIDAGLHRDQPQHF.

The V and J genes are TRBV27 and TRBJ2-3; D tentatively reads TRBD1 or TRBD2 (7 bases each). In germline, CDR1 is MNHEY, CDR2 SMNVEV (reference sequence). Between the trimmed V and J ends, which lost 6 bases and 6 bases, there was a span of 16 bases. The CDR3 loop spans 14 amino acids. This CDR3 is CASRLAGGVDTQYF. CDR3 DNA: TGTGCCAGCAGATTGGCAGGGGGGGTGGATACGCAGTATTTT.

The V and J genes are TRBV7-6 and TRBJ1-2; D ambiguous. Trimming removed 8 bases from V and 8 bases from J, with 12 bases in between. The CDR3 sequence is 11 residues long. Looked up from germline, CDR1 is SGHVS and CDR2 is FNYEAQ. In nucleotides, the CDR3 is TGTGCCAGCGACTCTTCTGTGGGCTACACCTTC. Translated: CASDSSVGYTF.

As for this clonotype: The junction differs from germline at one of its ends, possibly a read error. This chain uses TRBV13 with TRBJ2-3; the D is unclear. This CDR3 is 16 amino acids long. Germline loops: CDR1 PRHDT, CDR2 FYEKMQ (reference sequence). The CDR3 sequence is CVSSPNRALSTDTQYF. In DNA form, the CDR3 reads TGTGTCAGCAGCCCGAATAGGGCCCTCAGCACAGATACGCAGTATTTT.